This T cell receptor (beta chain) is from a study of T-cell memory formation after mild COVID-19 (dated by TCRdb to about 2021). In the study overall: TCR sequence clusters from the two donors were largely donor specific. T-cell clones expanding and contracting after mild COVID-19 in a couple of donors were tracked by longitudinal TCRalpha and TCRbeta repertoire sequencing. Two young, previously healthy adult volunteers made up the cohort, one male and one female. The research as a whole found: Contracting CD4+ clones were located mainly in the CM and EM memory subsets, whereas CD8+ clones were found to be enriched in EMRA. The study covered only a couple of mild cases, and larger cohorts including severe cases with pre-infection samples were considered necessary. From day 15 to 85, contracting clones showed balanced CD4/CD8 phenotypes, whereas a second wave of clones that expanded from day 15 to 37 leaned towards CD4+. Some responding clones were detected in pre-infection memory, suggesting pre-existing cross-reactive memory T cells joined the SARS-CoV-2 response. Whether the second-wave clones peaking on day 37 were SARS-CoV-2 specific was not confirmed.

With regard to this clonotype: The target of this receptor is not known. Nothing much larger sits one base from this clone, and base qualities are not available.

Ficoll-Paque density gradient centrifugation was used to isolate PBMCs. For sequencing, an Illumina NovaSeq 6000 was employed. TCRalpha and TCRbeta cDNA libraries were built by 5'RACE with constant-segment primers, adding sample barcodes and unique molecular identifiers. Trizol reagent was used to extract RNA from every sample. Library amplification was performed in two PCR steps, and a second sample barcode and Illumina TruSeq adapters were introduced in the second step. The libraries were sequenced on an Illumina NovaSeq using 2 x 150 bp paired-end reads. In the paper's pipeline: Demultiplexing of reads and collapsing into UMI-guided consensus sequences were performed with migec v1.2.7. Using mixcr v2.1.11, UMI consensuses were aligned to TRA and TRB V and J templates and then assembled into clonotypes. Clonotypes were classified as expanded or contracted when called significant by both edgeR and NoisET, with noise models trained on biological replicates. For edgeR calls, the thresholds were a false discovery rate-adjusted p below 0.01 and a log2 fold-change of 1. PCA with hierarchical clustering of max-normalized trajectories of the 1000 most abundant clonotypes was used as exploratory dynamics analysis. Each responding clone was given a CD4 or CD8 phenotype based on the CD4+ and CD8+ repertoires, which had been sequenced separately. The public sequencing data were trimmed at Q25 with fastp and processed into clonotypes with MiXCR by TCRdb, which kept only in-frame beta chains. When rows share a CDR3 protein, they turn into one entry using the most common DNA and genes. TCRdb, not the original authors, processed these V and J calls. The sample table records tens of thousands of distinct CDR3 sequences; more than 10% of these occur just once. Together, the top ten hold roughly a quarter of the sample.

V is cut by 1 base and J by 3 bases, and the space between the germline ends is 14 bases. Including cysteine and phenylalanine, the CDR3 has 17 amino acids. Left in the record is the CDR3 DNA by itself, 51 bases read in frame from the first base. CDR1 is given as SGDLS and CDR2 as YYNGEE, both from the germline V gene. The sequenced sample was PBMCs or a T cell subset sorted from them (not recorded which). Rearrangement joined TRBV9 to TRBJ2-6; the D gene assignment is ambiguous. The TCR comes from an adult woman who had mild COVID-19 (a few samples of this study predate the infection). The sample titles of this study are shuffled in the database, so cell type and time point are left out; the donor was told from shared clones. The bases are TGTGCCAGCAGCGTATCCCTACTTATCTTTGGGGCCAACGTCCTGACTTTC. Its translation reads: CASSVSLLIFGANVLTF.